Sequencing of this TCR beta chain was carried out in a study of T-cell memory formation after mild COVID-19. V lost 5 bases to trimming and J lost 10 bases; unmatched junction nucleotides: 7. Germline CDR1 reads SEHNR; CDR2 reads FQNEAQ (reference sequence). The CDR3 consists of 13 residues. TCRdb ran MiXCR on the 5' RACE reads and lists one entry per CDR3 protein. The sample has over 130,000 distinct CDR3 sequences, more than 13% seen once; the top ten hold about 30%. The chain combines TRBV7-9 with TRBJ1-2; 10 bases map to TRBD1. The receptor was isolated from an adult woman who had mild COVID-19 (a few samples of this study predate the infection). Cell type and time point are not known. Sequencing was done on a sample of PBMCs or a T cell subset sorted from them (not recorded which). CDR3 DNA sequence: TGTGCCAGCAGCAACCGGGACAGGGGTGTCTACACCTTC. Translation: CASSNRDRGVYTF.